The count of the clone carrying this T cell receptor beta chain is one. Different DNA sequences within this sample yield the same CDR3. This record belongs to a study of cytotoxic CD8 clonotypes in ibrutinib-treated CLL. Study in general: Responses comprised approximately 25 partial and 2 complete; at median about 68 months, approximately 14 remained remitted and roughly 12 progressed. When averaged across all of the samples, the counts came to a few hundred thousand productive templates and about 100,000 productive rearrangements. Median treatment time before response sampling was eleven to twelve months, range 6 to 36.

Method: immunoSEQ multiplex PCR; TCRdb's copy keeps in-frame clones and lacks some. The data show about 130,000 clones, about 75% seen once. Per germline, CDR1 MNHNY and CDR2 SVGAGI (reference sequence). CDR3 size: 15 residues. Between the trimmed V and J ends, which lost 7 bases and 1 base, there was a span of 15 bases. This TCR was sampled from a human donor with chronic lymphocytic leukemia. The material sequenced was PBMCs, taken after 24 months of ibrutinib treatment. The V and J genes are TRBV6-6 and TRBJ2-3; possibly TRBD1 for D (5 bases). CDR3 protein: CASTLGLVGTDTQYF. The CDR3 DNA is TGTGCCAGCACCCTGGGGCTAGTCGGCACAGATACGCAGTATTTT.